The rows below give T cell receptor beta chains drawn from one sample of a study of low-dose radiotherapy and immunotherapy resistance in tumors. TCRdb reprocessed the reads via MiXCR and lists one record per CDR3 protein. This sample yields tens of thousands of distinct CDR3 sequences, of which 9.4% are seen a single time; about 1% belongs to the top ten. The sample consisted of PBMCs, taken before treatment. Source of these receptors: a male donor with prostate cancer. CDR3s leave out the opening cysteine and the closing phenylalanine or tryptophan.

CDR3 protein: ASSQVPGPSYEQY
V gene: TRBV4-3

CDR3 protein: ATSRGPDNEQF
V gene: TRBV15

CDR3 protein: ASSPDRGTGELF
V gene: TRBV5-1

CDR3 protein: ASSAGTSVIGEQF
V gene: TRBV28

CDR3 protein: SVEGGPGPLKSGANVLT
V gene: TRBV29-1

CDR3 protein: ASSPSRRGRED
V gene: TRBV28

CDR3 protein: AISESGIIGDEQF
V gene: TRBV10-3

CDR3 protein: ASSEGGRLAGELF
V gene: TRBV14

CDR3 protein: ASNSLPNSQPQH
V gene: TRBV6-1

CDR3 protein: ASSREVTGGSEAF
V gene: TRBV4-1

CDR3 protein: ASTPFSGRFYEQY
V gene: TRBV27

CDR3 protein: ASSYKSGEVSFEQY
V gene: TRBV6-2/TRBV6-3

CDR3 protein: ASSLFGAQRGNQPQH
V gene: TRBV27

CDR3 protein: ASSPHDRRGTEAF
V gene: TRBV28

CDR3 protein: ASSLGPSQGNEQF
V gene: TRBV7-2

CDR3 protein: ASSLAKRGAYEQY
V gene: TRBV7-2

CDR3 protein: ASRSYPGTEAF
V gene: TRBV2

CDR3 protein: AISDRQGQGIEQF
V gene: TRBV10-3